The clone carrying this T cell receptor beta chain has just one count. Its antigen is not identified. TCRdb keeps only in-frame clones here, not all; method: immunoSEQ multiplex PCR. The sample holds some 180,000 clones, around nine tenths seen once. The data derive from a study of cytomegalovirus exposure and HLA in healthy donors. Whole-study results and caveats: Researchers reported that a few CMV-associated chains were confirmed in vitro as CMV antigen-specific. Rare TCR sequences dominated, though some public TCRs recurred in many donors.

Sequencing used PBMCs. The clonotype originates from a man aged 30 to 39 in good health and CMV-seropositive.

CDR3 protein: CASAPGTAVTYEQYF. The CDR3 nucleotides are TGCGCCAGCGCCCCCGGGACAGCCGTTACCTACGAGCAGTACTTC. V usage is TRBV5-1 and J usage is TRBJ2-7; 7 nucleotides agree with TRBD1. With 7 bases clipped from V and 2 bases from J, the junction kept 12 bases outside the gene matches. Germline V gives CDR1 SGHRS, CDR2 YFSETQ. The CDR3 runs 15 residues.